This entry lists 10 T cell receptor beta chains sequenced from one sample in a study of cytomegalovirus exposure and HLA in healthy donors. Both 60 Vbeta primers and 13 Jbeta primers went into the PCR. Using immunoSEQ multiplex PCR, the repertoire was profiled, and TCRdb retains in-frame clones only, with some absent. Of some 160,000 clones in the sample, roughly 79% were seen once. Material: PBMCs. The receptors were gathered from a man aged 35 to 55 in good health and CMV-seronegative.

There are a few counts of this clone. The chain has TRBV29-1 and TRBJ2-3; 11 nucleotides agree with TRBD2. The germline gives CDR1 SQVTM, CDR2 ANQGSEA. Trimming removed 4 bases from V and 5 bases from J; junction bases left unmatched: 8. The CDR3 is 15 amino acids. CDR3 bases: TGCAGCGTTGCCCAACTAGCGGGAGACGGAGATACGCAGTATTTT. Translating gives CSVAQLAGDGDTQYF.

This chain links TRBV4-1 with TRBJ2-1, with 10 bases matching TRBD2. Germline assignment: CDR1 MGHRA and CDR2 YSYEKL. The CDR3 has 15 residues. Unmatched junction bases numbered 8, after V lost 5 bases and J lost 7 bases. The DNA for the CDR3 is TGCGCCAGCAGCTTCCAGCGGGAGGGCCGGAATGAGCAGTTCTTC. This codes for CASSFQREGRNEQFF.

The gene calls are TRBV28 and TRBJ2-7, with 9 positions matching TRBD1. There are 18 residues in the CDR3. Trimming removed 3 bases from V and 4 bases from J; junction bases left unmatched: 16. The germline CDR1 and CDR2 sequences are MDHEN and SYDVKM. CDR3: CASSLWGGRTGVPYEQYF. The CDR3 bases are TGTGCCAGCAGTTTGTGGGGGGGGAGGACAGGGGTACCGTACGAGCAGTACTTC. Supplemented by reference TRBV28 and TRBJ2-7, the full variable domain reads DVKVTQSSRYLVKRTGEKVFLECVQDMDHENMFWYRQDPGLGLRLIYFSYDVKMKEKGDIPEGYSVSREKKERFSLILESASTNQTSMYLCASSLWGGRTGVPYEQYFGPGTRLTVT.

The chain links TRBV6-1 to TRBJ2-7, with TRBD2 identical over 9 bases. Germline V CDR1 and CDR2: MNHNS, SASEGT. CDR3 length: 19 residues. J lost 3 bases, V lost 1 base, and 16 bases had no gene match. The CDR3 bases are TGTGCCAGCAGTGAAGTGGCACCTAGGTTAGCGGGGGCGAGCTACGAGCAGTACTTC. Amino acid sequence: CASSEVAPRLAGASYEQYF.

This sequence joins TRBV4-1 and TRBJ2-1, with 11 bases identical to TRBD2. CDR1 is MGHRA, CDR2 YSYEKL, per germline. Trimming cost V 2 bases and J 6 bases; bases outside gene matches: 6. The CDR3 consists of 16 residues. The CDR3, as DNA: TGCGCCAGCAGCCAATTCCTAGCGGGAGGAGGCAATGAGCAGTTCTTC. Residues: CASSQFLAGGGNEQFF.

CDR3 DNA sequence: TGTGCCAGCAGCTTCGGGCTTGGACAGGGTTATGAGCAGTTCTTC. Protein product: CASSFGLGQGYEQFF. The chain is built from TRBV5-6 and TRBJ2-1; 8 bases fit TRBD1. The CDR3 contains 15 residues. Germline values: CDR1 SGHDT, CDR2 YYEEEE. V gave up 2 bases and J gave up 8 bases; unmatched junction bases: 9.

This rearrangement joins TRBV28 to TRBJ2-7, with 8 positions matching TRBD1. The germline CDR1 and CDR2 sequences are MDHEN and SYDVKM. The CDR3 contains 15 residues. The trim removed 6 bases at V and 2 bases at J, leaving 9 bases unmatched. Here the CDR3 reads CASSDRTGSTYEQYF. The CDR3 coding sequence is TGTGCCAGCAGCGACAGGACAGGGTCTACCTACGAGCAGTACTTC.

This rearrangement joins TRBV6-4 to TRBJ2-1; the match to TRBD1 covers 8 bases. Germline assignment: CDR1 MRHNA and CDR2 SNTAGT. V lost 6 bases and J lost 7; bases outside the gene matches: 11. The CDR3 loop spans 15 amino acids. The CDR3 sequence: CASSSPGQGINEQFF. The CDR3 DNA follows: TGTGCCAGCAGCTCCCCCGGACAGGGTATTAATGAGCAGTTCTTC.

This clone has just a few counts. The chain has TRBV5-1 and TRBJ1-1, with D unclear. The V end was cut by 4 bases, the J end by 1 base, with 8 bases between. The CDR3 extends over 13 amino acids. Germline V gives CDR1 SGHRS, CDR2 YFSETQ. The CDR3 here is CASSRAGNTEAFF. The CDR3 nucleotides are TGCGCCAGCAGCCGGGCGGGGAACACTGAAGCTTTCTTT.

The rearrangement uses TRBV15 and TRBJ2-5, with 8 nucleotides matching TRBD1. The J call may be incorrect, as the DNA end agrees better with TRBJ2-7. CDR3 length: 17 amino acids. CDR1 is LNHNV, CDR2 YYDKDF, per germline (reference sequence). Here the CDR3 reads CATSRDLDRDNSYEQYF. CDR3 DNA sequence: TGTGCCACCAGCAGAGATCTGGACAGGGACAACTCCTACGAGCAGTACTTC.